The clone carrying this TCR beta chain was picked up a small number of times. Its antigen is not identified. Researchers took RNA transcripts and amplified the TCR beta CDR3 regions from them. First-round RT-PCR targeting the TCR CDR3 was performed with the HTBI primer set. Each CDR3 protein gets one entry after TCRdb re-called the multiplex PCR reads with MiXCR. The sample includes 300,000 to 450,000 distinct CDR3 sequences, more than 15% of them seen just once. The source of the sample is a study of T cells in Graves' hyperthyroidism and ophthalmopathy. Findings of the study overall: Also found in blood were most expanded thyroid clonotypes above 0.001.

CDR1 is LNHDA and CDR2 is SQIVND in the germline V gene (reference sequence). This CDR3 has 14 amino acids. Trimming stripped 6 bases from V and 1 base from J, with 9 bases between. The patients, who ranged from 18 to 65 in age, presented with newly diagnosed hyperthyroidism lasting under 2 months. The PBMCs had their origin in roughly 9.8 ml of fresh peripheral blood. The TCR comes from a woman in her late teens or twenties with Graves' hyperthyroidism that later progressed to Graves' ophthalmopathy. V usage is TRBV19 and J usage is TRBJ2-2; weak D call: TRBD1 (5 bases). Sequencing was carried out using blood. The CDR3 here is CASRTAMNTGELFF. The CDR3 region has the DNA TGTGCCAGTAGGACAGCGATGAACACCGGGGAGCTGTTTTTT.